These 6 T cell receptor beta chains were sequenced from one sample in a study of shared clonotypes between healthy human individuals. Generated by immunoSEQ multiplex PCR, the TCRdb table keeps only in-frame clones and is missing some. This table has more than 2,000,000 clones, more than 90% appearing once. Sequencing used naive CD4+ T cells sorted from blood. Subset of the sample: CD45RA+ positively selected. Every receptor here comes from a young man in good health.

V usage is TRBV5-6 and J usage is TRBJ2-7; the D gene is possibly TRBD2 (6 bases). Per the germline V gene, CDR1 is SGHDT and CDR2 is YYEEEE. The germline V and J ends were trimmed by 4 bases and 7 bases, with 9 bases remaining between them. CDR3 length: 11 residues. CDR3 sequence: CASSGGREQYF. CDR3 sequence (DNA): TGTGCCAGCAGCGGGGGGAGGGAGCAGTACTTC.

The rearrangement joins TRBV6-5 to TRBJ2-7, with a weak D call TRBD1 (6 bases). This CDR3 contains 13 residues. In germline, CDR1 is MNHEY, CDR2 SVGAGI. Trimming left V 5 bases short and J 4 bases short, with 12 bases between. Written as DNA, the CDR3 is TGTGCCAGCAGTAGGGACAAGGGTTACGAGCAGTACTTC. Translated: CASSRDKGYEQYF.

The CDR3 DNA follows: TGTGCCAGCAGGGATGTAAAGAGCAATCAGCCCCAGCATTTT. Protein product: CASRDVKSNQPQHF. The rearrangement links TRBV2 to TRBJ1-5; no firm D call. This CDR3 has 14 residues. Germline loops: CDR1 SNHLY, CDR2 FYNNEI. Deletions cut 6 bases from V and 1 base from J, with 10 bases between. Full variable domain (missing parts from reference TRBV2 and TRBJ1-5): EPEVTQTPSHQVTQMGQEVILRCVPISNHLYFYWYRQILGQKVEFLVSFYNNEISEKSEIFDDQFSVERPDGSNFTLKIRSTKLEDSAMYFCASRDVKSNQPQHFGDGTRLSIL.

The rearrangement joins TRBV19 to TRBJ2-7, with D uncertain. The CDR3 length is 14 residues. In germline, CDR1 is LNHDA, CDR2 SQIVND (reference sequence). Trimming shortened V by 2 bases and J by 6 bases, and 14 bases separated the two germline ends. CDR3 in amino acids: CASSITVTSGEQYF. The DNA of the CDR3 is TGTGCCAGTAGTATAACGGTCACCTCAGGCGAGCAGTACTTC.

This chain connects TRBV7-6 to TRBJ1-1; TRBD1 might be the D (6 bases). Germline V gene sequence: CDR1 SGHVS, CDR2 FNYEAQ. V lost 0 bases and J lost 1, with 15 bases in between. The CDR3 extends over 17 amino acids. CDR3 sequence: CASSLAERDTTNTEAFF. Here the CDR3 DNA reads TGTGCCAGCAGCTTAGCAGAAAGGGACACGACGAACACTGAAGCTTTCTTT.

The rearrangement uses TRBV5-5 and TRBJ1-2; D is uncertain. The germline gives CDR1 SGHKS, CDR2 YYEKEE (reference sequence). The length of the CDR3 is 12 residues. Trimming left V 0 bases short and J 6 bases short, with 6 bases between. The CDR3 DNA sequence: TGTGCCAGCAGCTTGGGCCTCGATGGCTACACCTTC. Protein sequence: CASSLGLDGYTF.